This paragraph covers one T cell receptor (beta chain) sequence. Its antigen is still unknown. This entry comes from a study of persistence of HIV-infected CD4 T cells. The trim removed 5 bases at V and 4 bases at J, leaving 6 bases unmatched. The CDR3 consists of 15 residues. Germline CDR1 is MGHDK and CDR2 is SYGVNS. Cells were stimulated with overlapping HIV-1 Gag 15-mer peptides. Sorted nonresponding memory CD4+ T cells were CD40L-negative, CD69-negative, CD45RO-high. Adults with HIV-1 started suppressive ART while chronically infected. This was the immunoSEQ version 4 assay in survey mode. The table came from immunoSEQ multiplex PCR; TCRdb's copy has only in-frame clones and leaves some out. The sample gives roughly 32,000 clones, 82% of which show up once; roughly 18% is in the top ten. Whole-study findings and limits: Compared with CD3/CD28-stimulated cells, CMV- and Gag-responding cells showed lower TCRbeta richness.

This chain joins TRBV25-1 and TRBJ2-3, with 10 bases fitting TRBD1. The sequence derives from an adult woman with HIV who was CMV-seropositive. The specimen was CD4+ T cells sorted from PBMCs after roughly 18-hour stimulation, collected from a patient who received antiretroviral therapy. The CDR3 DNA follows: TGTGCCAGCAGTAAGACAGGGGGCCTCGCAGATACGCAGTATTTT. Translation gives CASSKTGGLADTQYF.